Each of the 12 T cell receptor beta chains below was sequenced from the same sample in a study of B cell selection in AIRE deficiency. Sorting defined conventional CD4 T cells as CD4+CD127+. Clones were read by immunoSEQ multiplex PCR, and TCRdb kept only the in-frame ones, dropping some. This sample yields 1,500 to 2,000 clones, of which just over 85% are seen a single time; roughly 1.5% belongs to the top ten. The sample taken for sequencing was CD4+CD127+ conventional T cells sorted from PBMCs. The receptors come from a human donor in good health.

The chain is built from TRBV6-1 and TRBJ1-2; perhaps TRBD1 as D (5 bases). Germline lookup yields CDR1 MNHNS and CDR2 SASEGT. The length of the CDR3 is 14 residues. V lost 3 bases to trimming and J lost 8 bases, with 16 bases between them. CDR3 DNA: TGTGCCAGCAGTGACCGGGGCTCGGCGTTCGGCTACACCTTC. As protein: CASSDRGSAFGYTF.

The genes are TRBV28 and TRBJ1-3; perhaps TRBD1 as D (6 bases). The CDR3 has 13 amino acids. Per the germline V gene, CDR1 is MDHEN and CDR2 is SYDVKM. Deletions cut 6 bases from V and 3 bases from J, with 9 bases between. The CDR3 bases are TGTGCCAGCAGCAGGGGAATTGGAAACACCATATATTTT. It translates to CASSRGIGNTIYF. The variable domain in full, with the rest retrieved from reference TRBV28 and TRBJ1-3, is DVKVTQSSRYLVKRTGEKVFLECVQDMDHENMFWYRQDPGLGLRLIYFSYDVKMKEKGDIPEGYSVSREKKERFSLILESASTNQTSMYLCASSRGIGNTIYFGEGSWLTVV.

This chain joins TRBV7-8 and TRBJ2-5; 8 nucleotides match TRBD1. CDR1 is SGHVS and CDR2 is FQNEAQ in the germline V gene. The V and J ends lost 5 bases and 1 base, in that order; junction bases with no gene match: 3. CDR3 length: 14 amino acids. CDR3 nucleotides: TGTGCCAGCAGCAACAGGGGGACCCAAGAGACCCAGTACTTC. This gives the protein CASSNRGTQETQYF.

J is TRBJ1-5 and V is TRBV19, with D unclear. The CDR3 totals 17 residues. Trimming removed 1 base from V and 2 bases from J, with 15 bases in between. CDR1 is LNHDA and CDR2 is SQIVND in the germline V gene (reference sequence). The CDR3 loop is CASSIVVGISGNQPQHF. CDR3 sequence (DNA): TGTGCCAGTAGTATAGTGGTCGGCATAAGTGGCAATCAGCCCCAGCATTTT.

CDR3 residues: CSVETGRNYEQYF. DNA of the CDR3: TGCAGCGTTGAAACTGGACGGAACTACGAGCAGTACTTC. The chain uses TRBV29-1 and TRBJ2-7; D is unclear. The CDR3 length is 13 residues. With 2 bases removed from V and 3 bases from J, the gap between germline ends came to 11 bases. Germline V gene lookup returns CDR1 SQVTM and CDR2 ANQGSEA.

The J gene is TRBJ2-5, the V gene TRBV18; TRBD2 might be the D (5 bases). CDR1 is KGHSH and CDR2 is LQKENI in the germline V gene. This CDR3 is 16 amino acids long. Trimming took 3 bases from V and 2 from J, leaving 16 bases between them. CDR3 bases: TGTGCCAGCTCACCGAATCTCGGACGAGGGCAAGAGACCCAGTACTTC. Amino acids: CASSPNLGRGQETQYF.

With respect to this clone: In the same sample, other DNA sequences code for this CDR3. The gene calls are TRBV6-6 and TRBJ1-3; D not certain. V lost 4 bases to trimming and J lost 1 base, with 11 bases between them. CDR1 and CDR2 from the germline V gene are MNHNY and SVGAGI (reference sequence). This CDR3 comprises 15 residues. CDR3 region: CASSSLGPSGNTIYF. In DNA, the CDR3 is TGTGCCAGCAGTTCCTTAGGCCCATCTGGAAACACCATATATTTT.

This sequence joins TRBV14 and TRBJ1-4; D is ambiguous. Germline CDR1 reads SGHDN; CDR2 reads FVKESK. CDR3 length: 17 amino acids. The V and J ends lost 1 base and 8 bases respectively, with 20 bases between them. The CDR3 protein is CASSQGLRAFRREKLFF. CDR3 DNA: TGTGCCAGCAGCCAAGGGCTCCGCGCCTTTCGTCGCGAAAAACTGTTTTTT. Full variable domain (outside the CDR3, taken from reference TRBV14 and TRBJ1-4): EAGVTQFPSHSVIEKGQTVTLRCDPISGHDNLYWYRRVMGKEIKFLLHFVKESKQDESGMPNNRFLAERTGGTYSTLKVQPAELEDSGVYFCASSQGLRAFRREKLFFGSGTQLSVL.

V is TRBV10-2 and J is TRBJ1-5; D gene unclear. Germline values: CDR1 WSHSY, CDR2 SAAADI. With 4 bases removed from V and 6 bases from J, the gap between germline ends came to 13 bases. This CDR3 comprises 14 residues. The DNA of the CDR3 is TGCGCCAGCAGTGTCAACAAGAAGGGTCAGCCCCAGCATTTT. Amino acids: CASSVNKKGQPQHF.

V is TRBV19 and J is TRBJ2-2; D remains ambiguous. CDR3 length: 14 residues. Trimming removed 4 bases from V and 4 bases from J, with 10 bases in between. Germline CDR1 and CDR2: LNHDA and SQIVND (reference sequence). DNA for the CDR3: TGTGCCAGTAGTACGCCAGGAGTCACCGGGGAGCTGTTTTTT. This encodes CASSTPGVTGELFF.

V is TRBV5-1 and J is TRBJ2-7; a possible D gene is TRBD2 (5 bases). The CDR3 loop spans 17 amino acids. Trimming pared 3 bases from V and 0 bases from J, leaving 19 bases between. The germline V gene has CDR1 SGHRS and CDR2 YFSETQ. The CDR3 region is CASSSLPSILASYEQYF. CDR3 DNA: TGCGCCAGCAGCTCCCTTCCTAGCATACTCGCCTCCTACGAGCAGTACTTC.

The chain joins TRBV27 to TRBJ2-7, with D hard to call. Per the germline V gene, CDR1 is MNHEY and CDR2 is SMNVEV (reference sequence). The CDR3 runs 13 residues. Trimming pared 0 bases from V and 5 bases from J, leaving 8 bases between. CDR3 in DNA: TGTGCCAGCAGTTTATCAGGGTTCAACGAGCAGTACTTC. Protein: CASSLSGFNEQYF.